These T cell receptor beta chains were read from a single sample in a study of shared clonotypes between healthy human individuals. Sequencing was performed with immunoSEQ multiplex PCR; in TCRdb, only in-frame clones are kept and a portion is missing. The sample records under 600,000 clones, roughly four fifths being singletons. Sequenced input: PBMCs. The source is a woman aged 40 to 49 in good health. Some clones in this sample may be carry-over from other donors' samples. Both conserved end residues are part of each CDR3. The order of the fields is J gene, D gene, V gene, clone size, CDR3 protein, CDR3 DNA. D genes are given only for firm matches. Size values are once, few and many counts, or a class for expanded clones, and some rows have none.

J gene: TRBJ2-1
D gene: TRBD2
V gene: TRBV6-1
clone size: few
CDR3 protein: CASKGGSKVGEQFF
CDR3 DNA: TGTGCCAGCAAGGGCGGGAGCAAGGTTGGTGAGCAGTTCTTC

J gene: TRBJ2-2
D gene: TRBD1
V gene: TRBV5-1
clone size: once
CDR3 protein: CASSARQGSNTGELFF
CDR3 DNA: TGCGCCAGCAGCGCACGACAGGGATCGAACACCGGGGAGCTGTTTTTT

J gene: TRBJ2-5
D gene: TRBD2
V gene: TRBV7-2
clone size: .
CDR3 protein: CASSLAVAGGGRDF
CDR3 DNA: TGTGCCAGCAGCTTAGCGGTAGCGGGAGGGGGTCGGGACTTC

J gene: TRBJ2-7
D gene: .
V gene: TRBV28
clone size: .
CDR3 protein: CASLNRASSYEQYF
CDR3 DNA: TGTGCCAGCTTGAACCGGGCCTCAAGCTACGAGCAGTACTTC

J gene: TRBJ1-4
D gene: .
V gene: TRBV30
clone size: .
CDR3 protein: CAWSNGGGGEKLFF
CDR3 DNA: TGTGCCTGGAGTAACGGGGGCGGGGGTGAAAAACTGTTTTTT

J gene: TRBJ2-7
D gene: .
V gene: TRBV2
clone size: .
CDR3 protein: CASSYQGSEQYF
CDR3 DNA: TGTGCCAGCAGTTACCAGGGTAGCGAGCAGTACTTC

J gene: TRBJ2-1
D gene: .
V gene: TRBV7-9
clone size: .
CDR3 protein: CASSFSQVTNEQFF
CDR3 DNA: TGTGCCAGCAGCTTTAGCCAGGTAACGAATGAGCAGTTCTTC

J gene: TRBJ2-2
D gene: .
V gene: TRBV6-5
clone size: .
CDR3 protein: CASSYFIVNTGELFF
CDR3 DNA: TGTGCCAGCAGTTACTTCATTGTTAACACCGGGGAGCTGTTTTTT

J gene: TRBJ1-4
D gene: .
V gene: TRBV5-1
clone size: .
CDR3 protein: CASRRDNEKLFF
CDR3 DNA: TGCGCCAGCCGCAGGGACAATGAAAAACTGTTTTTT

J gene: TRBJ2-5
D gene: .
V gene: TRBV5-1
clone size: .
CDR3 protein: CASSLVYGKETQYF
CDR3 DNA: TGCGCCAGCAGCTTGGTTTACGGGAAAGAGACCCAGTACTTC

J gene: TRBJ2-2
D gene: TRBD2
V gene: TRBV5-1
clone size: .
CDR3 protein: CASSPTSGSWELFF
CDR3 DNA: TGCGCCAGCAGCCCGACTAGCGGGAGTTGGGAGCTGTTTTTT

J gene: TRBJ2-7
D gene: TRBD2
V gene: TRBV28
clone size: .
CDR3 protein: CASSYLAESYEQYF
CDR3 DNA: TGTGCCAGCAGTTATCTAGCGGAGAGCTACGAGCAGTACTTC

J gene: TRBJ2-5
D gene: .
V gene: TRBV11-1
clone size: once
CDR3 protein: CASSPREYQETQYF
CDR3 DNA: TGTGCCAGCAGCCCTAGGGAATACCAAGAGACCCAGTACTTC

J gene: TRBJ2-4
D gene: TRBD1
V gene: TRBV28
clone size: few
CDR3 protein: CASTVDRGYRNIQYF
CDR3 DNA: TGTGCCAGCACCGTGGACAGGGGCTATAGAAACATTCAGTACTTC

J gene: TRBJ2-3
D gene: TRBD2
V gene: TRBV5-4
clone size: .
CDR3 protein: CASSPSLAGGLMQYF
CDR3 DNA: TGTGCCAGCAGCCCCAGCCTAGCGGGAGGCTTAATGCAGTATTTT

J gene: TRBJ2-7
D gene: TRBD2
V gene: TRBV30
clone size: .
CDR3 protein: CAWSVRGRGEQYF
CDR3 DNA: TGTGCCTGGAGTGTTCGCGGGAGGGGGGAGCAGTACTTC

J gene: TRBJ2-5
D gene: .
V gene: TRBV13
clone size: .
CDR3 protein: CASSPLGYQETQYF
CDR3 DNA: TGTGCCAGCAGCCCACTAGGGTACCAAGAGACCCAGTACTTC

J gene: TRBJ2-2
D gene: .
V gene: TRBV6-4
clone size: once
CDR3 protein: CASRRGQNTGELFF
CDR3 DNA: TGTGCCAGCAGGCGGGGACAGAACACCGGGGAGCTGTTTTTT

J gene: TRBJ2-5
D gene: TRBD1
V gene: TRBV7-2
clone size: .
CDR3 protein: CASSWDRVYQETQYF
CDR3 DNA: TGTGCCAGCAGCTGGGACAGGGTGTACCAAGAGACCCAGTACTTC

J gene: TRBJ2-1
D gene: .
V gene: TRBV7-9
clone size: few
CDR3 protein: CASSLGLAEANEQFF
CDR3 DNA: TGTGCCAGCAGCTTAGGGTTAGCGGAGGCGAATGAGCAGTTCTTC

J gene: TRBJ2-7
D gene: .
V gene: TRBV7-8
clone size: .
CDR3 protein: CASSRRWGEGEQYF
CDR3 DNA: TGTGCCAGCAGCCGCAGGTGGGGTGAGGGCGAGCAGTACTTC

J gene: TRBJ2-1
D gene: .
V gene: TRBV28
clone size: .
CDR3 protein: CASSLRDLNEQFF
CDR3 DNA: TGTGCCAGCAGTTTGAGGGACCTCAATGAGCAGTTCTTC

J gene: TRBJ1-2
D gene: .
V gene: TRBV19
clone size: .
CDR3 protein: CASSIGRAYYGYTF
CDR3 DNA: TGTGCCAGTAGTATAGGCCGAGCTTACTATGGCTACACCTTC

J gene: TRBJ2-1
D gene: TRBD1
V gene: TRBV5-1
clone size: .
CDR3 protein: CASSLGGTGIRNEQFF
CDR3 DNA: TGCGCCAGCAGCTTGGGGGGGACAGGCATTCGAAATGAGCAGTTCTTC

J gene: TRBJ2-5
D gene: TRBD1
V gene: TRBV27
clone size: .
CDR3 protein: CASSARQGETQYF
CDR3 DNA: TGTGCCAGCAGTGCCCGACAGGGTGAGACCCAGTACTTC

J gene: TRBJ2-5
D gene: TRBD2
V gene: TRBV5-1
clone size: .
CDR3 protein: CASSPGTSGSGETQYF
CDR3 DNA: TGCGCCAGCAGCCCCGGGACTAGCGGGAGCGGTGAGACCCAGTACTTC

J gene: TRBJ2-7
D gene: .
V gene: TRBV9
clone size: .
CDR3 protein: CASSPDWLGAYYEQYF
CDR3 DNA: TGTGCCAGCAGCCCCGACTGGCTTGGGGCTTACTACGAGCAGTACTTC

J gene: TRBJ2-7
D gene: .
V gene: TRBV19
clone size: .
CDR3 protein: CASSITQGYEQYF
CDR3 DNA: TGTGCCAGTAGTATCACACAGGGCTACGAGCAGTACTTC

J gene: TRBJ2-3
D gene: TRBD1
V gene: TRBV29-1
clone size: once
CDR3 protein: CSVRQGTSTDTQYF
CDR3 DNA: TGCAGCGTTAGACAGGGGACTAGCACAGATACGCAGTATTTT

J gene: TRBJ1-2
D gene: TRBD1
V gene: TRBV4-2
clone size: .
CDR3 protein: CASSQSGTGTNYGYTF
CDR3 DNA: TGTGCCAGCAGCCAATCCGGGACAGGGACTAACTATGGCTACACCTTC

J gene: TRBJ2-2
D gene: .
V gene: TRBV2
clone size: .
CDR3 protein: CASSAMGSDTGELFF
CDR3 DNA: TGTGCCAGCAGTGCTATGGGGTCCGACACCGGGGAGCTGTTTTTT

J gene: TRBJ2-3
D gene: TRBD2
V gene: TRBV6-5
clone size: .
CDR3 protein: CASSGTSGFTDTQYF
CDR3 DNA: TGTGCCAGCAGTGGGACTAGCGGGTTCACAGATACGCAGTATTTT

J gene: TRBJ2-7
D gene: TRBD1
V gene: TRBV13
clone size: once
CDR3 protein: CASSLAARGTGGSYEQYF
CDR3 DNA: TGTGCCAGCAGCTTGGCCGCGCGCGGAACAGGGGGCTCCTACGAGCAGTACTTC

J gene: TRBJ2-1
D gene: .
V gene: TRBV5-4
clone size: once
CDR3 protein: CASSSSLNPHEQFF
CDR3 DNA: TGTGCCAGCAGCTCCTCGCTAAACCCCCATGAGCAGTTCTTC

J gene: TRBJ1-3
D gene: TRBD1
V gene: TRBV7-2
clone size: few
CDR3 protein: CASSSGTGGNTIYF
CDR3 DNA: TGTGCCAGCAGCTCGGGGACAGGGGGAAACACCATATATTTT